The rows below give T cell receptor beta chains drawn from one sample of a study of blood T cell repertoires in COVID-19. Profiled with immunoSEQ multiplex PCR; TCRdb holds only in-frame clones, not every one. This table holds about 130,000 clones, 86% found once. The material sequenced was PBMCs or T cells enriched from blood (not recorded which). These receptors all stem from a woman between 45 and 65 years old who had recovered from COVID-19. Each CDR3 is given with its conserved first and last residue. D genes are given only for firm matches. Not all rows give a size; the values are once, few, many and, for expanded clones, a class.

v_gene	j_gene	abundance	d_gene	len	CDR3nt	CDR3aa
TRBV21-1	TRBJ1-4	.	.	15	TGTGCCAGCAGCAAAGGGGGGGGGCGGAATGAAAAACTGTTTTTT	CASSKGGGRNEKLFF
TRBV27	TRBJ2-1	once	TRBD2	16	TGTGCCAGCAGTTTTATGGCTAGCGGGCTGTACAATGAGCAGTTCTTC	CASSFMASGLYNEQFF
TRBV10-1	TRBJ1-3	few	.	14	TGCGCCAGCAGGGCAGGATTCTCTGGAAACACCATATATTTT	CASRAGFSGNTIYF
TRBV2	TRBJ2-3	.	TRBD2	16	TGTGCCAGCAGTCGGACTAGCGGGGGGAGCACAGATACGCAGTATTTT	CASSRTSGGSTDTQYF
TRBV7-3	TRBJ1-1	.	.	14	TGTGCCAGCAGCCTCGCAGGCGGAGGGACTGAAGCTTTCTTT	CASSLAGGGTEAFF
TRBV11-3	TRBJ2-7	.	.	15	TGTGCCAGCAGCGCGCCCCTCGGGAGCTCCTACGAGCAGTACTTC	CASSAPLGSSYEQYF
TRBV5-1	TRBJ1-5	.	TRBD1	14	TGCGCCAGCAGCTTAGGGACAGGGATGGAGCCCCAGCATTTT	CASSLGTGMEPQHF
TRBV5-4	TRBJ2-7	.	TRBD1	14	TGTGCCAGCAGCCCGGGACAGAGTTTCTACGAGCAGTACTTC	CASSPGQSFYEQYF
TRBV19	TRBJ2-4	.	.	16	TGTGCCAGTAGCCTTAGACAGGACCTAGCCAAAAACATTCAGTACTTC	CASSLRQDLAKNIQYF
TRBV12-3/TRBV12-4	TRBJ1-5	few	TRBD1	13	TGTGCCAGCAGCGACAGGGGCTTAAAGCCCCAGCATTTT	CASSDRGLKPQHF
TRBV2	TRBJ2-7	.	.	13	TGTGCCAGCAGTGAAAACAGGGACTACGAGCAGTACTTC	CASSENRDYEQYF
TRBV5-1	TRBJ1-6	.	.	13	TGCGCCAGCAGCTTGGTTCTTAATTCACCCCTCCACTTT	CASSLVLNSPLHF
TRBV12-3/TRBV12-4	TRBJ1-1	.	.	13	TGTGCCACCAGGACCCCGGGAAACACTGAAGCTTTCTTT	CATRTPGNTEAFF
TRBV2	TRBJ1-2	.	.	18	TGTGCCAGCAGAGAGAATTATGCCGACGGCAGTCGGAGGAGTGGCTACACCTTC	CASRENYADGSRRSGYTF
TRBV25-1	TRBJ2-5	.	TRBD2	16	TGTGCCAGCAGTCTTCTTCGTAGCGGGGGGGCCGAGACCCAGTACTTC	CASSLLRSGGAETQYF
TRBV5-4	TRBJ2-6	few	.	15	TGTGCCAGCAGCTTGGTGGGGGCAAGTGCCAACGTCCTGACTTTC	CASSLVGASANVLTF
TRBV3-1/TRBV3-2	TRBJ2-2	.	TRBD1	14	TGTGCCAGCAGCCATGACAGGGTGACCGGGGAGCTGTTTTTT	CASSHDRVTGELFF
TRBV24-1	TRBJ2-1	.	TRBD2	17	TGTGCCACCAGTGATTTTAGTCCGGGAGGGGGTGGGAATGAGCAGTTCTTC	CATSDFSPGGGGNEQFF
TRBV25-1	TRBJ2-1	.	TRBD1	17	TGTGCCAGCAGTTCTTATCTAGGGACAGGGGTTTCCAATGAGCAGTTCTTC	CASSSYLGTGVSNEQFF
TRBV13	TRBJ1-5	.	TRBD1	15	TGTGCCAGCAGCTTAGCGGGACAGTCCAATCAGCCCCAGCATTTT	CASSLAGQSNQPQHF
TRBV7-2	TRBJ1-2	.	.	15	TGTGCCAGCAGCGAGGGAGATCAGCCCTTCTATGGCTACACCTTC	CASSEGDQPFYGYTF
TRBV4-3	TRBJ2-1	once	TRBD1	13	TGCGCCAGCAGCCGGGACAGCTACAATGAGCAGTTCTTC	CASSRDSYNEQFF
TRBV19	TRBJ2-6	.	TRBD1	18	TGTGCCAGTAGTATCAAAGACAGGGGAAGCTCTGGGGCCAACGTCCTGACTTTC	CASSIKDRGSSGANVLTF